This T cell receptor beta chain was sequenced in a study of blood T cell repertoires in COVID-19. Study overall: COVID-19 samples, acute and convalescent, were from the United States, Italy and Spain.

Produced via immunoSEQ multiplex PCR; TCRdb's table is partial and in-frame only. Of about 250,000 clones in the sample, around 82% are singletons; the top ten hold roughly 5.7%. The CDR3 is 12 residues long. The V and J ends lost 4 bases and 6 bases respectively, with 9 bases between them. Germline V CDR1 and CDR2: SEHNR, FQNEAQ (reference sequence). This clonotype was obtained from an elderly man with acute or convalescent COVID-19. The sequencing input was peripheral blood. The chain couples TRBV7-9 to TRBJ1-1; D remains ambiguous. CDR3 DNA: TGTGCCAGCAGCTCAGACCAGGCTGAAGCTTTCTTT. Translation: CASSSDQAEAFF.